Listed here are 23 T cell receptor beta chains from one sample, sequenced in a study of T cells of healthy individuals. TCRdb re-derived calls from the 5' RACE reads in MiXCR, one entry per CDR3 protein. This sample yields tens of thousands of distinct CDR3 sequences, of which about 5.5% are seen a single time; 7.5% to 8% belongs to the top ten. The receptors shown here come from a female donor in good health.

This clonotype was recorded a few times. The chain employs TRBV5-5 and TRBJ2-5; 8 bases match TRBD2. This CDR3 is 17 amino acids long. Germline V gene lookup returns CDR1 SGHKS and CDR2 YYEKEE (reference sequence). J gave up 3 bases and V 4 bases, and 14 bases lay outside the gene matches. The CDR3 region has the DNA TGTGCCAGCAGCCCCGGGGCCTGGGGCGGGAGGAAAGAGACCCAGTACTTC. Protein: CASSPGAWGGRKETQYF.

V usage is TRBV5-5 and J usage is TRBJ2-1, with 10 bases matching TRBD2. CDR3 length equals 16 residues. Germline CDR1 reads SGHKS; CDR2 reads YYEKEE (reference sequence). Trimming removed 3 bases from V and 4 bases from J; junction bases left unmatched: 7. The CDR3 region has the DNA TGTGCCAGCAGCTCACCGGGGACTAGCGCATACAATGAGCAGTTCTTC. It specifies CASSSPGTSAYNEQFF. Complete variable domain (other parts from reference TRBV5-5 and TRBJ2-1): DAGVTQSPTHLIKTRGQQVTLRCSPISGHKSVSWYQQVLGQGPQFIFQYYEKEERGRGNFPDRFSARQFPNYSSELNVNALLLGDSALYLCASSSPGTSAYNEQFFGPGTRLTVL.

This clonotype was detected ten times or more. The chain uses TRBV28 and TRBJ2-3; D is tentatively TRBD1 or TRBD2 (5 bases each). This CDR3 has 13 residues. Trimming took 7 bases from V and 4 from J, leaving 12 bases between them. Germline V gives CDR1 MDHEN, CDR2 SYDVKM. CDR3 loop: CASTTRGPDTQYF. In DNA, the CDR3 is TGTGCCAGCACCACTAGGGGCCCAGATACGCAGTATTTT.

This clonotype showed up just a few times. The chain uses TRBV20-1 and TRBJ1-6; 8 nucleotides line up with TRBD1. The J segment lost 0 bases and the V segment lost 0 bases, leaving 10 bases of the junction unmatched. Germline loops: CDR1 DFQATT, CDR2 SNEGSKA (reference sequence). The CDR3 sequence is 19 residues long. The CDR3 loop is CSARDWERTGSSYNSPLHF. The CDR3 DNA is TGCAGTGCTAGAGATTGGGAAAGGACAGGGAGCTCCTATAATTCACCCCTCCACTTT.

This clonotype was detected ten times or more. The chain carries TRBV6-2 or TRBV6-3 and TRBJ2-1; 9 positions match TRBD2. The trim removed 8 bases at V and 4 bases at J, leaving 15 bases unmatched. Germline V gives CDR1 MNHEY, CDR2 SVGEGT. This CDR3 comprises 17 residues. In DNA form, the CDR3 reads TGTGCCAGCGGCTCCTCCAGCGGCGGGAGGGGGTACAATGAGCAGTTCTTC. As protein: CASGSSSGGRGYNEQFF.

This clonotype has a handful of counts. The chain uses TRBV6-5 and TRBJ1-1; 10 bases are shared with TRBD1. Germline V lookup: CDR1 MNHEY, CDR2 SVGAGI. Losses at the gene ends were 5 bases for V and 3 bases for J; bases not matched to a gene: 6. The length of the CDR3 is 15 residues. CDR3 DNA sequence: TGTGCCAGCAGTCGCCCCGGACAGGGGGACACTGAAGCTTTCTTT. Its translation is CASSRPGQGDTEAFF.

This clonotype was seen ten or more times. This chain links TRBV10-3 with TRBJ2-5; 7 bases are a match to TRBD1. The J segment lost 1 base and the V segment lost 2 bases, leaving 4 bases of the junction unmatched. CDR3 length: 15 amino acids. CDR1 and CDR2 (germline): ENHRY, SYGVKD. The CDR3 nucleotides are TGTGCCATCAGTGAGCAACAGGGGCCCCAAGAGACCCAGTACTTC. This sequence encodes CAISEQQGPQETQYF.

This clonotype turned up a few times. CDR3 DNA sequence: TGTGCCAGCAGCCCTCGGCGGACAACTAATGAAAAACTGTTTTTT. Protein product: CASSPRRTTNEKLFF. The chain joins TRBV11-2 to TRBJ1-4; D uncertain. Germline V gene sequence: CDR1 SGHAT, CDR2 FQNNGV. Deletions cut 5 bases from V and 0 bases from J, with 10 bases between. The CDR3 totals 15 residues.

The chain links TRBV7-9 to TRBJ2-5; 8 nucleotides match TRBD1. The germline V gene encodes CDR1 SEHNR and CDR2 FQNEAQ (reference sequence). This CDR3 has 15 residues. V dropped 4 bases and J dropped 6; count of bases not matched to a gene: 10. The CDR3 coding sequence is TGTGCCAGCAGCTCGACCGACAGGGGAAGGAAGACCCAGTACTTC. It specifies CASSSTDRGRKTQYF.

The chain carries TRBV19 and TRBJ2-7; the match to TRBD2 covers 7 bases. The CDR3 is made up of 12 amino acids. The V gene's germline CDR1 is LNHDA and CDR2 SQIVND (reference sequence). Germline trimming cut 10 bases from V and 3 bases from J; bases unmatched to any gene: 6. CDR3 bases: TGTGCCACCTTGGGGGGGAACTACGAGCAGTACTTC. Its protein is CATLGGNYEQYF. Full variable domain (rest looked up from reference TRBV19 and TRBJ2-7): DGGITQSPKYLFRKEGQNVTLSCEQNLNHDAMYWYRQDPGQGLRLIYYSQIVNDFQKGDIAEGYSVSREKKESFPLTVTSAQKNPTAFYLCATLGGNYEQYFGPGTRLTVT.

A few counts support this clonotype. The V gene is TRBV6-5, the J gene TRBJ2-2; D is ambiguous. Trimming pared 7 bases from V and 5 bases from J, leaving 11 bases between. The germline V gene encodes CDR1 MNHEY and CDR2 SVGAGI. This CDR3 is 13 amino acids long. The CDR3 DNA follows: TGTGCCAGCACCCCCAGGCGTACCGGGGAGCTGTTTTTT. This codes for CASTPRRTGELFF.

This clonotype was recorded at least ten times. The J gene is TRBJ2-3, the V gene TRBV27; D is possibly TRBD1 (6 bases). The CDR3 covers 17 residues. Trimming shortened V by 1 base and J by 0 bases, and 14 bases separated the two germline ends. Germline CDR1 and CDR2: MNHEY and SMNVEV (reference sequence). The CDR3 here is CASSLFGDTSSTDTQYF. CDR3 DNA sequence: TGTGCCAGCAGTTTATTCGGGGACACATCTAGCACAGATACGCAGTATTTT.

This clonotype occurred many times. The chain links TRBV12-3 or TRBV12-4 to TRBJ2-6, with D tentatively TRBD2 (5 bases). The CDR3 totals 16 residues. V lost 0 bases to trimming and J lost 2 bases, with 8 bases between them. The DNA of the CDR3 is TGTGCCAGCAGTTTAGCGGGAGCTGCTGGGGCCAACGTCCTGACTTTC. As protein: CASSLAGAAGANVLTF.

In this sample, this clonotype turned up a few times. V is TRBV5-4 and J is TRBJ2-6; no firm D call. V shed 2 bases and J shed 0 bases, with 3 bases lying between them. CDR3 length: 14 amino acids. Germline V gene data show CDR1 as SGHNT and CDR2 as YYREEE (reference sequence). The CDR3 is CASSFASGANVLTF. The DNA for the CDR3 is TGTGCCAGCAGCTTCGCCTCTGGGGCCAACGTCCTGACTTTC.

This clonotype was counted at least ten times. The V and J genes are TRBV12-3 or TRBV12-4 and TRBJ1-1; D is uncertain. This CDR3 has 13 residues. The ends were cut back, 6 bases at V and 5 bases at J, with 13 bases in the middle. In DNA, the CDR3 is TGTGCCAGCAGCCAGGACGGTGGGACTGAAGCTTTCTTT. Translation gives CASSQDGGTEAFF.

This clonotype came up many times. CDR3 sequence: CASSPRNNQGLPGNTIYF. CDR3 DNA: TGTGCCAGCTCACCCCGTAACAATCAAGGCCTCCCTGGAAACACCATATATTTT. The rearrangement links TRBV18 to TRBJ1-3; no reliable D call. This CDR3 comprises 18 residues. In germline, CDR1 is KGHSH, CDR2 LQKENI. Trimming took 3 bases from V and 2 from J, leaving 20 bases between them. Full variable domain (rest looked up from reference TRBV18 and TRBJ1-3): NAGVMQNPRHLVRRRGQEARLRCSPMKGHSHVYWYRQLPEEGLKFMVYLQKENIIDESGMPKERFSAEFPKEGPSILRIQQVVRGDSAAYFCASSPRNNQGLPGNTIYFGEGSWLTVV.

This clonotype was counted many times. The chain links TRBV24-1 to TRBJ1-5, with 8 nucleotides matching TRBD1. The V and J ends lost 5 bases and 3 bases, in that order; junction bases with no gene match: 5. The CDR3 runs 15 residues. Germline CDR1 reads KGHDR; CDR2 reads SFDVKD. The CDR3 here is CATSAAGGNNQPQHF. The CDR3 DNA reads TGTGCCACCAGTGCAGCAGGGGGCAACAATCAGCCCCAGCATTTT.

The rearrangement uses TRBV6-1 and TRBJ1-5, with a possible D match to TRBD1 (5 bases). This CDR3 has 13 amino acids. The germline V and J ends were trimmed by 6 bases and 6 bases, with 12 bases remaining between them. From germline, CDR1 is MNHNS and CDR2 SASEGT. CDR3 sequence: CASRRGSGQPQHF. DNA for the CDR3: TGTGCCAGCAGAAGGGGATCGGGTCAGCCCCAGCATTTT.

This clonotype was observed many times. V gene TRBV7-2 combines with J gene TRBJ2-7, with D perhaps assigned TRBD1 or TRBD2 (5 bases each). Germline V gene sequence: CDR1 SGHTA, CDR2 FQGNSA. Trimming removed 4 bases at V and 3 bases at J, with 16 bases between. The CDR3 extends over 15 amino acids. The CDR3 DNA reads as TGTGCCAGCAGCTCCCTCCCCGGGACCAGCTACGAGCAGTACTTC. Translation gives CASSSLPGTSYEQYF.

This clonotype was observed at least ten times. V is TRBV19 and J is TRBJ2-7; D is tentatively TRBD1 or TRBD2 (5 bases each). This CDR3 region has 13 residues. The germline V and J ends were trimmed by 5 bases and 4 bases, with 12 bases remaining between them. Germline CDR1 and CDR2: LNHDA and SQIVND (reference sequence). The DNA of the CDR3 is TGTGCCAGTAGTTGGGACCTCGGTTACGAGCAGTACTTC. Amino acid sequence: CASSWDLGYEQYF.

This clonotype has a count of ten or more. The chain couples TRBV7-4 to TRBJ2-3, with D possibly called TRBD1 or TRBD2 (6 bases each). CDR1 is SGHVT and CDR2 is SQSDAQ in the germline V gene. With 1 base removed from V and 0 bases from J, the gap between germline ends came to 11 bases. The CDR3 has 16 residues. The CDR3 DNA follows: TGTGCCAGCAGCTTAGAGGGGGGCCCTAGCACAGATACGCAGTATTTT. The encoded protein is CASSLEGGPSTDTQYF.

A note on this clonotype: With a much larger clone just one base away, this may be a read error. The chain combines TRBV5-1 with TRBJ2-1; 9 bases map to TRBD2. Trimming at V came to 8 bases and at J to 8 bases, leaving 11 bases not matched to a gene. CDR3 length: 14 amino acids. From germline, CDR1 is SGHRS and CDR2 YFSETQ. The CDR3: CARSTTSGSDEQFF. Here the CDR3 DNA reads TGCGCCAGAAGCACCACTAGCGGGTCGGATGAGCAGTTCTTC.

Only a few counts were recorded for this clonotype. The gene calls are TRBV28 and TRBJ2-1; 7 bases align to TRBD2. CDR1 is MDHEN and CDR2 is SYDVKM in the germline V gene. The CDR3 is made up of 18 amino acids. V was pared by 3 bases and J by 4 bases, with 15 bases of the junction left unmatched. CDR3 DNA sequence: TGTGCCAGCAGTTTCTCCCCACCCCGAGCGGGACCTTACAATGAGCAGTTCTTC. Amino acid sequence: CASSFSPPRAGPYNEQFF.